These T cell receptor beta chains were read from a single sample in a study of Graves' ophthalmopathy and Graves' hyperthyroidism. TCRdb re-analysed the multiplex PCR reads in MiXCR, keeping a single row per CDR3 protein. The repertoire holds roughly 1.1 million distinct CDR3 sequences, with approximately 35% as singletons. What was sequenced was peripheral blood or thyroid tissue (not recorded which). These receptors were taken from an adult man with Graves' hyperthyroidism. The CDR3 runs from the conserved cysteine through the conserved F or W. D genes are given only for firm matches. Only some rows state a clone size, as once, few, many or a class for expanded clones.

J | D | V | size | DNA | CDR3
TRBJ2-7 | NA | TRBV10-3 | many | TGTGCCATGGGGGACGCTACCTACGAGCAGTACTTC | CAMGDATYEQYF
TRBJ2-7 | TRBD1 | TRBV10-3 | NA | TGTGCCAGCAGTCCTGGACAGGGCTACGAGCGGTACTTC | CASSPGQGYERYF
TRBJ2-5 | NA | TRBV6-2/TRBV6-3 | NA | TGTGCCAGCAGCCGTAAGATGGAGACCCAGTACTTC | CASSRKMETQYF
TRBJ2-2 | NA | TRBV6-4 | many | TGTGCCAGCAGTGACGGGTCAATGGGCACCGGGGAGCTGTTTTTT | CASSDGSMGTGELFF
TRBJ1-1 | NA | TRBV30 | many | TGTGCCTGGAGTCGGGAGATGAACACTGAAGCTTTCTTT | CAWSREMNTEAFF
TRBJ1-1 | TRBD1 | TRBV29-1 | NA | TGCAGCGTTGGGACAGGGAGGCCCGTGATGAACACTGAAGCTTTCTTT | CSVGTGRPVMNTEAFF
TRBJ1-5 | TRBD1 | TRBV2 | few | TGTGCCAGCAGAGAAGACACAGGGGTGGGGGGCAATCAGCCCCAGCATTTT | CASREDTGVGGNQPQHF
TRBJ2-7 | TRBD2 | TRBV10-3 | few | TGTGCCAGCAGAACGCGTACTAGCGCCTCCTACGAGCAGTACTTC | CASRTRTSASYEQYF
TRBJ2-7 | TRBD1 | TRBV12-3/TRBV12-4 | many | TGTGCCAGCAGGCTCAACCGGGACAGGGCCTACGAGCAGTACTTC | CASRLNRDRAYEQYF
TRBJ2-7 | TRBD1 | TRBV10-3 | NA | TGTGCCGTAAAGAACTCAGGGACAGGCTCCTACGAGCAGTACTTC | CAVKNSGTGSYEQYF
TRBJ2-7 | NA | TRBV10-3 | many | TGTGCCATCAGTGTTGACAGTGTCTACGAGCAGTACTTC | CAISVDSVYEQYF